Following are 9 T cell receptor beta chains from one sample sequenced in a study of blood T cell repertoires in COVID-19. TCRdb's copy holds only in-frame clones and misses some; the assay was immunoSEQ multiplex PCR. The repertoire holds about 69,000 clones, with approximately 89% as singletons. The sample was peripheral blood. The receptors stem from a woman in her forties or fifties with active COVID-19.

V usage is TRBV19 and J usage is TRBJ2-7; 9 nucleotides match TRBD1. Looked up from germline, CDR1 is LNHDA and CDR2 is SQIVND (reference sequence). The CDR3 is 15 residues long. V lost 5 bases to trimming and J lost 2 bases; unmatched junction nucleotides: 7. The CDR3 nucleotides read TGTGCCAGTAGTGTTCCGGGACAGGGACCCTACGAGCAGTACTTC. It yields the protein CASSVPGQGPYEQYF. Based on the CDR3 plus reference TRBV19 and TRBJ2-7, the full variable domain is DGGITQSPKYLFRKEGQNVTLSCEQNLNHDAMYWYRQDPGQGLRLIYYSQIVNDFQKGDIAEGYSVSREKKESFPLTVTSAQKNPTAFYLCASSVPGQGPYEQYFGPGTRLTVT.

This sequence joins TRBV28 and TRBJ2-7, with TRBD2 identical over 10 bases. Germline assignment: CDR1 MDHEN and CDR2 SYDVKM. This CDR3 spans 15 amino acids. The trim removed 6 bases at V and 3 bases at J, leaving 8 bases unmatched. CDR3 DNA sequence: TGTGCCAGCAGGCTAGGACTAGCGGACTACTACGAGCAGTACTTC. It is translated as CASRLGLADYYEQYF.

The V gene is TRBV2, the J gene TRBJ2-1; 9 positions match TRBD1. The CDR3 is 15 residues long. Germline lookup yields CDR1 SNHLY and CDR2 FYNNEI. Germline trimming cut 5 bases from V and 6 bases from J; bases unmatched to any gene: 8. This CDR3 is CASSPGTGSGNEQFF. The DNA of the CDR3 is TGTGCCAGCAGTCCCGGGACAGGGTCTGGCAATGAGCAGTTCTTC.

V is TRBV5-1 and J is TRBJ2-1, with 11 bases identical to TRBD2. Germline assignment: CDR1 SGHRS and CDR2 YFSETQ. V shed 0 bases, J shed 3 bases, and the junction held 8 bases outside the gene matches. This CDR3 has 18 amino acids. The CDR3 DNA reads as TGCGCCAGCAGCTTGGGGGGACCGGGACTAGCGGACTACAATGAGCAGTTCTTC. Protein sequence: CASSLGGPGLADYNEQFF.

This clone was seen only a few times. Other DNA sequences in the same sample also yield this CDR3. The chain employs TRBV3-1 (or the pseudogene TRBV3-2) and TRBJ2-1; D perhaps matches TRBD1 (6 bases). The V and J ends lost 4 bases and 4 bases respectively, with 14 bases between them. The CDR3 sequence is 15 residues long. The germline CDR1 and CDR2 sequences are LGHDT and YNNKEL (reference sequence). The CDR3 sequence: CASSLTGQLYNEQFF. CDR3 DNA sequence: TGTGCCAGCAGCCTAACAGGGCAATTGTACAATGAGCAGTTCTTC.

V usage is TRBV3-1 (or the pseudogene TRBV3-2) and J usage is TRBJ2-1, with 8 nucleotides matching TRBD2. CDR1 is LGHDT, CDR2 YNNKEL, per germline (reference sequence). The CDR3 spans 18 residues. Unmatched junction bases numbered 16, after V lost 4 bases and J lost 5 bases. CDR3 sequence (DNA): TGTGCCAGCAGCCTAGGCTTGGGCGGGAGGCCGGAGAACAATGAGCAGTTCTTC. Its protein is CASSLGLGGRPENNEQFF.

As DNA, the CDR3 is TGTGCCAGCAGCTTAAGAGGGTCGCTGAACACTGAAGCTTTCTTT. As protein: CASSLRGSLNTEAFF. The V gene is TRBV7-9, the J gene TRBJ1-1, with no clear D. Trimming stripped 2 bases from V and 0 bases from J, with 10 bases between. The length of the CDR3 is 15 residues. The germline CDR1 and CDR2 sequences are SEHNR and FQNEAQ (reference sequence).

This clone was detected only once. The chain combines TRBV28 with TRBJ2-3; 8 nucleotides align to TRBD2. The CDR3 covers 15 residues. Trimming removed 6 bases from V and 3 bases from J; junction bases left unmatched: 8. The germline V gene encodes CDR1 MDHEN and CDR2 SYDVKM. In DNA form, the CDR3 reads TGTGCCAGCAGCCCGGGGGGGGGCATAACAGATACGCAGTATTTT. Its protein product is CASSPGGGITDTQYF.

There are a few counts of this clone. The chain is built from TRBV7-3 and TRBJ2-2; tentatively, D is TRBD1 (5 bases). Trimming removed 5 bases from V and 5 bases from J, with 15 bases in between. The CDR3 extends over 15 amino acids. In germline, CDR1 is SGHTA, CDR2 FQGTGA. CDR3 bases: TGTGCCAGCAGCCCAGCAAGCAGGGAAACCGGGGAGCTGTTTTTT. Translating gives CASSPASRETGELFF.